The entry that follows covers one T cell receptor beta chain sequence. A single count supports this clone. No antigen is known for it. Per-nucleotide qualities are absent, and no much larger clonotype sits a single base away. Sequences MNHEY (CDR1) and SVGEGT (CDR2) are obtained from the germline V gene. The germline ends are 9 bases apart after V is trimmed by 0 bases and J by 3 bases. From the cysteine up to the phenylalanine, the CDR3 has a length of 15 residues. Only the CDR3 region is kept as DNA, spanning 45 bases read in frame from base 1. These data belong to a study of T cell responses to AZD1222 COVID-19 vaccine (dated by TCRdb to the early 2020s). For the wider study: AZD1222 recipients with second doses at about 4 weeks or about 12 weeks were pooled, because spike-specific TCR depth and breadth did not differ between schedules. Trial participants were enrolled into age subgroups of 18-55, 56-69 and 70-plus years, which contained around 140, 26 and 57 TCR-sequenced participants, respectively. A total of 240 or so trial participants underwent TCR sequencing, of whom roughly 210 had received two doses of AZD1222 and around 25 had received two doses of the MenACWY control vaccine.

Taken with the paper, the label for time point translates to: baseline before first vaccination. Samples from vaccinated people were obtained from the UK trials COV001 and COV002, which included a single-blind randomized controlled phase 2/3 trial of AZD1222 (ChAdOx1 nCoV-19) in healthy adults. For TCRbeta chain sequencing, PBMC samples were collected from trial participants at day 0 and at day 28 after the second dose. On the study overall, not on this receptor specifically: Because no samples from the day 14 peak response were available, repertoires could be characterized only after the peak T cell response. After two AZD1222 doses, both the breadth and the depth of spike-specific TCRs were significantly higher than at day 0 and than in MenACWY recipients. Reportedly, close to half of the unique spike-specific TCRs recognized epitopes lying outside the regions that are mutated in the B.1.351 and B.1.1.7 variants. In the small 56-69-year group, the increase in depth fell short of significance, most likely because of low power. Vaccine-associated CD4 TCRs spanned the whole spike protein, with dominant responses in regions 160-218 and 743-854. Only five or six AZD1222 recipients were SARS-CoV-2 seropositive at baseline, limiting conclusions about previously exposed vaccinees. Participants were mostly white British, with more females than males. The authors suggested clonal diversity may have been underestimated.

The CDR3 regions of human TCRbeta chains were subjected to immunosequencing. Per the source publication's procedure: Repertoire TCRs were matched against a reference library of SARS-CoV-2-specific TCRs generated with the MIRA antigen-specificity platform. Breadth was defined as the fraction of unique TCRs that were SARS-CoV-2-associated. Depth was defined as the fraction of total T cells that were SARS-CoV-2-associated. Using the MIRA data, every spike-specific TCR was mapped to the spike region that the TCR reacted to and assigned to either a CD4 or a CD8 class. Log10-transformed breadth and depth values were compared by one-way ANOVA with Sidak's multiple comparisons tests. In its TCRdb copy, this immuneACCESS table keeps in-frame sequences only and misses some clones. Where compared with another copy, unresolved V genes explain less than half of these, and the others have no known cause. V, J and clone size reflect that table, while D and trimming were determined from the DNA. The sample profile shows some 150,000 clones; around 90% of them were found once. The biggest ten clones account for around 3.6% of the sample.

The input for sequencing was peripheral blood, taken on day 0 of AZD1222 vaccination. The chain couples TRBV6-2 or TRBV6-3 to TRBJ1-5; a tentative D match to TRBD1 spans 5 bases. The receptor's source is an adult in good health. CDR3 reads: CASSYSGRLNQPQHF. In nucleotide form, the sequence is TGTGCCAGCAGTTACTCGGGACGGCTCAATCAGCCCCAGCATTTT.